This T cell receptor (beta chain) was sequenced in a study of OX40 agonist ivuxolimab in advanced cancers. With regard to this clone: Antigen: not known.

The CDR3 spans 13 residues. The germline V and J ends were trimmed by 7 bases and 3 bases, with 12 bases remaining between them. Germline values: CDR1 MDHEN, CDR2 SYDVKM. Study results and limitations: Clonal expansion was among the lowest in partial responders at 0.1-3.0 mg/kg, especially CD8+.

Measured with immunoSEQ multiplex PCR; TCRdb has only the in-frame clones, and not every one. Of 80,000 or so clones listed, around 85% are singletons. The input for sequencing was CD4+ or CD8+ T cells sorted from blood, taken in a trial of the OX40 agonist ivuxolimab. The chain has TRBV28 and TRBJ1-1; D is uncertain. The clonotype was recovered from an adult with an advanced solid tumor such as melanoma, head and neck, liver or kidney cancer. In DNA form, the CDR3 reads TGTGCCAGCATCTCGTACGGCGACACTGAAGCTTTCTTT. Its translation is CASISYGDTEAFF.